A selection of T cell receptor beta chains follows, all from one sample in a study of OX40 agonist ivuxolimab in advanced cancers. Generated by immunoSEQ multiplex PCR, the TCRdb table keeps only in-frame clones and is missing some. The sample holds approximately 10,000 clones; just over 75% are singletons and the top ten take about 29%. Sample: CD4+ or CD8+ T cells sorted from blood, taken in a trial of the OX40 agonist ivuxolimab. Receptor source: an adult with an advanced solid tumor such as melanoma, head and neck, liver or kidney cancer. The CDR3 runs from the conserved cysteine through the conserved F or W. D genes are given only for firm matches. The listing skips clone size in some rows; elsewhere it reads once, few, many or a size class.

v_call	j_call	clone_size	d_call	cdr3_aa	cdr3_nt
TRBV6-1	TRBJ1-4	once	-	CASSAGPTVNEKLFF	TGTGCCAGCAGCGCTGGACCGACCGTTAATGAAAAACTGTTTTTT
TRBV9	TRBJ1-1	-	-	CASSVGPGPNTEAFF	TGTGCCAGCAGCGTAGGGCCGGGGCCAAACACTGAAGCTTTCTTT
TRBV19	TRBJ1-3	-	-	CARTEGSGNTIYF	TGTGCCAGGACGGAAGGCTCTGGAAACACCATATATTTT
TRBV21-1	TRBJ2-7	-	-	CASSKVTGKKVSSYEQYF	TGTGCCAGCAGCAAAGTAACAGGGAAGAAAGTGAGCTCCTACGAGCAGTACTTC
TRBV10-1	TRBJ2-2	-	-	CASSEGTDPSNGELFF	TGCGCCAGCAGTGAGGGGACCGACCCTTCCAACGGGGAGCTGTTTTTT
TRBV29-1	TRBJ2-2	-	TRBD2	CSAEKTSGSPTGELFF	TGCAGCGCTGAAAAGACTAGCGGGAGTCCCACCGGGGAGCTGTTTTTT
TRBV4-1	TRBJ2-7	-	TRBD1	CASSQKVGQVNSYEQYF	TGCGCCAGCAGCCAAAAGGTCGGACAGGTTAACTCCTACGAGCAGTACTTC
TRBV7-3	TRBJ2-6	once	-	CASSSEGERANVLTF	TGTGCCAGCAGCTCGGAGGGGGAGAGGGCCAACGTCCTGACTTTC
TRBV5-1	TRBJ2-7	-	TRBD2	CASSFGTSGYEQYF	TGCGCCAGCAGCTTTGGGACTAGCGGTTACGAGCAGTACTTC
TRBV11-2	TRBJ2-5	few	TRBD1	CASSLAWDRGPETQYF	TGTGCCAGCAGCTTAGCGTGGGACAGGGGGCCAGAGACCCAGTACTTC
TRBV11-3	TRBJ1-3	-	-	CASSFDSGNTIYF	TGTGCCAGCAGCTTCGACTCTGGAAACACCATATATTTT
TRBV7-6	TRBJ2-1	-	TRBD2	CASSLDTSVEQFF	TGTGCCAGCAGCTTAGATACTAGCGTTGAGCAGTTCTTC
TRBV30	TRBJ2-7	-	-	CAWSPLGMYEQYF	TGTGCCTGGAGTCCTCTAGGAATGTACGAGCAGTACTTC
TRBV5-3	TRBJ2-1	-	TRBD2	CARRFGAAGGCEQFF	TGTGCCAGAAGGTTCGGCGCAGCGGGAGGCTGTGAGCAGTTCTTC
TRBV5-1	TRBJ2-3	few	TRBD1	CASSLGQGADTQYF	TGCGCCAGCAGCTTGGGTCAGGGGGCAGATACGCAGTATTTT
TRBV7-9	TRBJ1-5	-	-	CASSVEYSNQPQHF	TGTGCCAGCAGCGTCGAATATAGCAATCAGCCCCAGCATTTT
TRBV27	TRBJ2-1	few	TRBD2	CASSLTASGSGEQFF	TGTGCCAGCAGTTTAACGGCTAGCGGGAGCGGTGAGCAGTTCTTC
TRBV27	TRBJ1-1	once	-	CASSSPGTSTEAFF	TGTGCCAGCAGTTCGCCTGGGACTAGCACTGAAGCTTTCTTT
TRBV29-1	TRBJ1-1	-	-	CSVELGIGRTEAFF	TGCAGCGTTGAACTCGGCATAGGTCGGACTGAAGCTTTCTTT
TRBV7-9	TRBJ2-1	-	-	CASRRPGPEDYEQFF	TGTGCCAGCAGAAGACCGGGACCCGAAGATTATGAGCAGTTCTTC
TRBV12-5	TRBJ2-5	few	-	CASGSPEGETQYF	TGTGCTAGTGGTTCCCCCGAGGGAGAGACCCAGTACTTC
TRBV7-2	TRBJ2-7	-	-	CASSLNRKYYEQYF	TGTGCCAGCAGCTTAAATAGGAAATACTACGAGCAGTACTTC
TRBV7-9	TRBJ1-5	-	TRBD1	CASSLGQGDQPQHF	TGTGCCAGCAGCCTTGGACAGGGGGATCAGCCCCAGCATTTT
TRBV5-1	TRBJ1-1	-	-	CASSLGTEAFF	TGCGCCAGCAGCTTGGGGACTGAAGCTTTCTTT
TRBV11-2	TRBJ2-3	-	TRBD2	CASSSLAGSTDTQYF	TGTGCCAGCAGCTCACTAGCGGGGAGCACAGATACGCAGTATTTT
TRBV5-6	TRBJ2-6	-	-	CASSLGGVVSGANVLTF	TGTGCCAGCAGCTTGGGGGGAGTTGTCTCTGGGGCCAACGTCCTGACTTTC
TRBV11-3	TRBJ2-7	-	TRBD2	CASSLAAGDDLRWEQYF	TGTGCCAGCAGCTTAGCAGCGGGAGATGATCTACGGTGGGAGCAGTACTTC
TRBV6-1	TRBJ2-1	few	-	CASSESLAGEHNEQFF	TGTGCCAGCAGTGAATCCCTGGCAGGGGAACACAATGAGCAGTTCTTC
TRBV7-9	TRBJ2-7	once	TRBD1	CASSFGQGREQYF	TGTGCCAGCAGCTTTGGACAGGGAAGAGAGCAGTACTTC
TRBV7-8	TRBJ1-1	-	-	CASTRWGVDTEAFF	TGTGCCAGCACCCGATGGGGGGTGGACACTGAAGCTTTCTTT
TRBV15	TRBJ2-1	-	-	CATSGSYNEQFF	TGTGCCACCAGCGGCTCCTACAATGAGCAGTTCTTC
TRBV7-8	TRBJ2-7	few	-	CASSPYLWGEQYF	TGTGCCAGCAGCCCTTACCTCTGGGGCGAGCAGTACTTC
TRBV9	TRBJ2-5	-	-	CASSGGRGFQETQYF	TGTGCCAGCAGCGGAGGACGGGGCTTCCAAGAGACCCAGTACTTC
TRBV4-2	TRBJ2-1	-	-	CASSQGTQGSSYNEQFF	TGTGCCAGCAGCCAAGGAACACAGGGAAGCTCCTACAATGAGCAGTTCTTC
TRBV2	TRBJ2-7	large	TRBD2	CASSGGTLSSYEQYF	TGTGCCAGCAGCGGGGGGACTCTCAGCTCCTACGAGCAGTACTTC
TRBV14	TRBJ2-1	once	-	CASSQFLRNEQFF	TGTGCCAGCAGCCAATTCCTGAGGAATGAGCAGTTCTTC
TRBV27	TRBJ1-2	-	-	CASSFTGLEGGYTF	TGTGCCAGCAGTTTCACAGGGCTGGAGGGTGGCTACACCTTC
TRBV27	TRBJ2-7	once	TRBD2	CASKGTSESYEQYF	TGTGCCAGCAAGGGGACTAGCGAGTCCTACGAGCAGTACTTC
TRBV6-1	TRBJ2-7	-	-	CASSEDLGGSYEQYF	TGTGCCAGCAGTGAAGATTTGGGCGGCTCCTACGAGCAGTACTTC
TRBV27	TRBJ2-1	once	TRBD2	CASSPLREGLGEQFF	TGTGCCAGCAGTCCCCTACGGGAGGGCCTGGGAGAGCAGTTCTTC
TRBV5-8	TRBJ2-5	-	-	CASSPQWERTQYF	TGTGCCAGCAGCCCGCAATGGGAACGGACCCAGTACTTC